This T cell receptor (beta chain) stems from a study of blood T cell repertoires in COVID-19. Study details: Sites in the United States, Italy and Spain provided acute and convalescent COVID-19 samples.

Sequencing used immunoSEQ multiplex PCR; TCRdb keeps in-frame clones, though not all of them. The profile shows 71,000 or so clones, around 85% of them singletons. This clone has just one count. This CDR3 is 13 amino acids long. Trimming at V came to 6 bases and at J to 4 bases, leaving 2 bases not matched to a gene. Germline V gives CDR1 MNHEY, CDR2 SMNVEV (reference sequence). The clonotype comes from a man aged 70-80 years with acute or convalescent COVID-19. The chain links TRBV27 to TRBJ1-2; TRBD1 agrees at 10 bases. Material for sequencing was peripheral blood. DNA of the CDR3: TGTGCCAGCAGGACAGGGGGCTCCTATGGCTACACCTTC. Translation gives CASRTGGSYGYTF.